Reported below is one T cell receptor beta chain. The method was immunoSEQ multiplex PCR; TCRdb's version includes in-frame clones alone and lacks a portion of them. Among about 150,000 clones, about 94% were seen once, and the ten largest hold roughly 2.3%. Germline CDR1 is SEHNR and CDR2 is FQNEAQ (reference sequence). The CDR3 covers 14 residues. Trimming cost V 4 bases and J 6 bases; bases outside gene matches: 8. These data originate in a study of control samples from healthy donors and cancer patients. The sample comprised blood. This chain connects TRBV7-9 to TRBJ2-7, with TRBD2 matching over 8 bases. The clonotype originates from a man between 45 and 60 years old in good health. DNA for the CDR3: TGTGCCAGCAGCTCCACTAGCGGTCTGGGCGAGCAGTACTTC. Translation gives CASSSTSGLGEQYF.